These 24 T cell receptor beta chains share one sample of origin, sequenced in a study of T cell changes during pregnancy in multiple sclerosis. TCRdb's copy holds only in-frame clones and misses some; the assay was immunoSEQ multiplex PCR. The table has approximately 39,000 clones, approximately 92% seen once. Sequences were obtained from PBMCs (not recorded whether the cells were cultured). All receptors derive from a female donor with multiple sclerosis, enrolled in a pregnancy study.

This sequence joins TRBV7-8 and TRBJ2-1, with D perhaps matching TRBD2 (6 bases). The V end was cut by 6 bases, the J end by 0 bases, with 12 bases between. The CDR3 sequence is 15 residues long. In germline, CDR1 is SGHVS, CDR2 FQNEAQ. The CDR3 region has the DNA TGTGCCAGCAGACTTAGCGGACACTCCTACAATGAGCAGTTCTTC. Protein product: CASRLSGHSYNEQFF.

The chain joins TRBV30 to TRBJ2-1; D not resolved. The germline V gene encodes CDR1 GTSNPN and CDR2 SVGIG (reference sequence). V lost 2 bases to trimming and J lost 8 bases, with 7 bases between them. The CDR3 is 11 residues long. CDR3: CAWSLTYEQFF. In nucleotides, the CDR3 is TGTGCCTGGAGTCTTACATATGAGCAGTTCTTC.

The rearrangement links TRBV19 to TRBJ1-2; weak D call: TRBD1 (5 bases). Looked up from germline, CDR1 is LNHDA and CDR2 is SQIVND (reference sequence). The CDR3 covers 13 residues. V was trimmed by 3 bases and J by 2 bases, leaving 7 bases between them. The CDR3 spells CASSMRGNYGYTF. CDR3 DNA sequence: TGTGCCAGTAGTATGCGGGGGAACTATGGCTACACCTTC.

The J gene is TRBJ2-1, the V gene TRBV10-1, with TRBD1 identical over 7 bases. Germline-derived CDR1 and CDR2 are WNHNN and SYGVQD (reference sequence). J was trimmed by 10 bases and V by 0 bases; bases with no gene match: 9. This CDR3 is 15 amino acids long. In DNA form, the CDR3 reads TGCGCCAGCAGTGAGTCTTTGGGTGTGGGACAGGAGCAGTTCTTC. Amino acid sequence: CASSESLGVGQEQFF.

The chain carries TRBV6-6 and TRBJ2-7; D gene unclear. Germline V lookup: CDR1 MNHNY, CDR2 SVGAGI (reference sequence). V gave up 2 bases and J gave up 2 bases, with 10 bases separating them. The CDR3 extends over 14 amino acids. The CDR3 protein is CASSYTGGTYEQYF. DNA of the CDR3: TGTGCCAGCAGTTACACCGGCGGAACCTACGAGCAGTACTTC.

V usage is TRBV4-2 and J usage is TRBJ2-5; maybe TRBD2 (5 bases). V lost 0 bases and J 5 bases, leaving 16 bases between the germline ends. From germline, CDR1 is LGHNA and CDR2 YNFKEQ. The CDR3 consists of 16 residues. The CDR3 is CASSQDGSPEEETQYF. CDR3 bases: TGTGCCAGCAGCCAAGACGGCTCCCCGGAGGAGGAGACCCAGTACTTC.

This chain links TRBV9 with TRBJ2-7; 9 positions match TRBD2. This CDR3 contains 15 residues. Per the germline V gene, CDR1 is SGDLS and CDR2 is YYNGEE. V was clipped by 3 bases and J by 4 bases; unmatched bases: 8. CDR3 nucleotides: TGTGCCAGCAGCGCCGGGACTAGCTTTTGGTACGAGCAGTACTTC. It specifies CASSAGTSFWYEQYF. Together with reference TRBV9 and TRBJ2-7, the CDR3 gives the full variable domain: DSGVTQTPKHLITATGQRVTLRCSPRSGDLSVYWYQQSLDQGLQFLIQYYNGEERAKGNILERFSAQQFPDLHSELNLSSLELGDSALYFCASSAGTSFWYEQYFGPGTRLTVT.

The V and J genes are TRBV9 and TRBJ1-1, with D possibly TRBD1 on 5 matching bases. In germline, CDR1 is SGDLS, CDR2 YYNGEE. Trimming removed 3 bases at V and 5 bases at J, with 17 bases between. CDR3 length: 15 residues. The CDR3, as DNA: TGTGCCAGCAGCGCCCGAGGGCAGGGTTGGACTGAAGCTTTCTTT. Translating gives CASSARGQGWTEAFF.

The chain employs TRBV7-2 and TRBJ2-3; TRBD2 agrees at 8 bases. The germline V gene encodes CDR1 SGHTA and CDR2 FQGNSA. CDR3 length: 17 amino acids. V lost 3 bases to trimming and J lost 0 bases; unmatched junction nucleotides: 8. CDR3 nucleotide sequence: TGTGCCAGCAGCTTGAGCGGGAGCCGCCTTAGCACAGATACGCAGTATTTT. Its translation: CASSLSGSRLSTDTQYF.

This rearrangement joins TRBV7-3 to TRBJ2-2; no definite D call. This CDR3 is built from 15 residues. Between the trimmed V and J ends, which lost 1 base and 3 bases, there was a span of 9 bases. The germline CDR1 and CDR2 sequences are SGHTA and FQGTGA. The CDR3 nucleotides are TGTGCCAGCAGCTTAAGTCGGAAGGACACCGGGGAGCTGTTTTTT. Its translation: CASSLSRKDTGELFF.

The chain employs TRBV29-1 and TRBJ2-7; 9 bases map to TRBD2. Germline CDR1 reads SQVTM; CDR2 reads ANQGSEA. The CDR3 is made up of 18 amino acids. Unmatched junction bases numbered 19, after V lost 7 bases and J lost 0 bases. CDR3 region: CSASDRFIGTSFSYEQYF. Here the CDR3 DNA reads TGCAGCGCCTCCGACAGATTTATAGGGACTAGCTTCTCCTACGAGCAGTACTTC.

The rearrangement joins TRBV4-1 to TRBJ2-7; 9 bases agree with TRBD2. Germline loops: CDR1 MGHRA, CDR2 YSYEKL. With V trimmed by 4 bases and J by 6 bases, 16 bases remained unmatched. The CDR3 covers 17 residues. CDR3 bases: TGCGCCAGCAGCCGGTCACCTAGCGGGGACAGCCTTGGCGAGCAGTACTTC. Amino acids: CASSRSPSGDSLGEQYF.

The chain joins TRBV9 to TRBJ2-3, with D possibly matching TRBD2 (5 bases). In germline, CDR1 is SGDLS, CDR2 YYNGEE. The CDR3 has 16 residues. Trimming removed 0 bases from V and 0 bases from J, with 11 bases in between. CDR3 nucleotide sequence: TGTGCCAGCAGCGTAGAGGGCGGGCTAAGCACAGATACGCAGTATTTT. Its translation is CASSVEGGLSTDTQYF.

The CDR3 loop reads CASSLGGGVYGYTF. In DNA, the CDR3 is TGTGCCAGCAGCTTAGGGGGGGGAGTCTATGGCTACACCTTC. The chain carries TRBV7-9 and TRBJ1-2; tentatively, D is TRBD1 (5 bases). The CDR3 runs 14 residues. V lost 1 base, J lost 4 bases, and 10 bases lay in between. Germline V gene sequence: CDR1 SEHNR, CDR2 FQNEAQ (reference sequence). The full variable domain, its missing parts supplied by reference TRBV7-9 and TRBJ1-2, is DTGVSQNPRHKITKRGQNVTFRCDPISEHNRLYWYRQTLGQGPEFLTYFQNEAQLEKSRLLSDRFSAERPKGSFSTLEIQRTEQGDSAMYLCASSLGGGVYGYTFGSGTRLTVV.

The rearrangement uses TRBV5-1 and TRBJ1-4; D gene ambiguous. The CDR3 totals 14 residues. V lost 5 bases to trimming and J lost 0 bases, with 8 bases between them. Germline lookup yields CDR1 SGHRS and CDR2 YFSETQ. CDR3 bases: TGCGCCAGCAGTCCGAGCTCAACTAATGAAAAACTGTTTTTT. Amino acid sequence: CASSPSSTNEKLFF. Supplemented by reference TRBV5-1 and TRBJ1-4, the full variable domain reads KAGVTQTPRYLIKTRGQQVTLSCSPISGHRSVSWYQQTPGQGLQFLFEYFSETQRNKGNFPGRFSGRQFSNSRSEMNVSTLELGDSALYLCASSPSSTNEKLFFGSGTQLSVL.

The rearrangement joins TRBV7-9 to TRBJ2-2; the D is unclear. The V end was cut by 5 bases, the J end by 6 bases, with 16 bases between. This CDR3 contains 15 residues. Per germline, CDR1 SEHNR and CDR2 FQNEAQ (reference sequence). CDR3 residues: CASSLWITGPGELFF. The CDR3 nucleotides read TGTGCCAGCAGCCTTTGGATCACTGGGCCCGGGGAGCTGTTTTTT.

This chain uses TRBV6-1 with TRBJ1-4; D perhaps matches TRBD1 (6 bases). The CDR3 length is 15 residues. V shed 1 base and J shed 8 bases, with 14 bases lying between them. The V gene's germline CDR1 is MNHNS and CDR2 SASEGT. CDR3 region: CASSEDSGDGEKLFF. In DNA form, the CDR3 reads TGTGCCAGCAGTGAAGATTCAGGGGATGGAGAAAAACTGTTTTTT.

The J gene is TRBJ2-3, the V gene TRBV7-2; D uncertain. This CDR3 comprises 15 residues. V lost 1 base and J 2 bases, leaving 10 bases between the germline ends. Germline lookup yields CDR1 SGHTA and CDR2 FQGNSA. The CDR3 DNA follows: TGTGCCAGCAGCTTAGGCCCGTACAACACAGATACGCAGTATTTT. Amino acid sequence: CASSLGPYNTDTQYF.

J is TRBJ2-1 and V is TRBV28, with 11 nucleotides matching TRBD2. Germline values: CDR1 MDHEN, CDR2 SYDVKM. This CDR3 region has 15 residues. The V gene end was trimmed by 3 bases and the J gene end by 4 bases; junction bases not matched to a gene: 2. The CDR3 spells CASSLGLAVYNEQFF. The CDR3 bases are TGTGCCAGCAGTTTGGGACTAGCGGTATACAATGAGCAGTTCTTC.

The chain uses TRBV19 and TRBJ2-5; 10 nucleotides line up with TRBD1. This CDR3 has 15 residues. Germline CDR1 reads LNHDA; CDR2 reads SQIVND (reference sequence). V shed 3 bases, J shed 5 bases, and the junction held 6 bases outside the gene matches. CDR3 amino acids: CASSILGQGGETQYF. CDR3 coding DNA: TGTGCCAGTAGTATCCTCGGACAGGGGGGTGAGACCCAGTACTTC.

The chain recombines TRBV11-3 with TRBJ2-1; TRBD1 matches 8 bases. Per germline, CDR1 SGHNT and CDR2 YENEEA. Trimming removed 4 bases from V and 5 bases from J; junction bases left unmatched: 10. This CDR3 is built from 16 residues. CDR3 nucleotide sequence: TGTGCCAGCAGCTCCTACCGGGACAGGAGAAACAATGAGCAGTTCTTC. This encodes CASSSYRDRRNNEQFF.

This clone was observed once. The CDR3 DNA follows: TGTGCCAGTAGGGAACAGGGGCTTGGCTACGAGCAGTACTTC. Amino acid sequence: CASREQGLGYEQYF. The chain joins TRBV19 to TRBJ2-7; 7 bases are shared with TRBD1. J gave up 3 bases and V 6 bases, and 8 bases lay outside the gene matches. Germline loops: CDR1 LNHDA, CDR2 SQIVND (reference sequence). This CDR3 is built from 14 residues.

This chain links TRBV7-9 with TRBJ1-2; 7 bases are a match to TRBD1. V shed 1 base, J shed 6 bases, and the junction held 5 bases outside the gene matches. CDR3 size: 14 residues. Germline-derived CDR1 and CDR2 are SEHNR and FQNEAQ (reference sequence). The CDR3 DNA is TGTGCCAGCAGCTTAGTGGGACAGCCAGATGGCTACACCTTC. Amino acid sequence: CASSLVGQPDGYTF.

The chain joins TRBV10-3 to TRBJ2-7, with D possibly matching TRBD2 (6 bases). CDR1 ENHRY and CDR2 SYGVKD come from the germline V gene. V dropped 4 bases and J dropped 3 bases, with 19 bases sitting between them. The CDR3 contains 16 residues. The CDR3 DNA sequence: TGTGCCATCAGTGTGGGTAGCGGCCCCTCGGGCTACGAGCAGTACTTC. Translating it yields CAISVGSGPSGYEQYF.